These 2 T cell receptor beta chains originate from one sample sequenced in a study of blood T cell repertoires in COVID-19. Assay: immunoSEQ multiplex PCR; the TCRdb copy retains only in-frame clones and omits some. The sample records about 55,000 clones, approximately 90% being singletons. The specimen was peripheral blood. The receptors originated from a man aged 35 to 55 with acute or convalescent COVID-19.

The chain uses TRBV6-2 or TRBV6-3 and TRBJ2-4, with D maybe TRBD2 (5 bases). This CDR3 region has 15 residues. Germline V gives CDR1 MNHEY, CDR2 SVGEGT. V lost 5 bases and J 2 bases, leaving 13 bases between the germline ends. CDR3 nucleotides: TGTGCCAGCAGTCCCCTAGCCCTGTCCAAAAACATTCAGTACTTC. Protein product: CASSPLALSKNIQYF.

The chain recombines TRBV27 with TRBJ2-7; 8 nucleotides line up with TRBD1. This CDR3 region has 15 residues. From germline, CDR1 is MNHEY and CDR2 SMNVEV (reference sequence). J gave up 2 bases and V 2 bases, and 5 bases lay outside the gene matches. In nucleotides, the CDR3 is TGTGCCAGCAGTTTACGGACAGGGACCCCCTACGAGCAGTACTTC. As protein: CASSLRTGTPYEQYF.